What follows are 7 T cell receptor beta chains derived from one specimen sequenced in a study of T cell responses to AZD1222 COVID-19 vaccine. Measured with immunoSEQ multiplex PCR; TCRdb has only the in-frame clones, and not every one. This table has 140,000 to 150,000 clones, roughly 92% appearing once. The input for sequencing was peripheral blood, taken on day 0 of AZD1222 vaccination. The receptors here all came from an adult in good health.

The rearrangement uses TRBV28 and TRBJ1-4; tentative D call: TRBD1 (5 bases). CDR1 is MDHEN, CDR2 SYDVKM, per germline. CDR3 length: 16 residues. Trimming removed 4 bases at V and 8 bases at J, with 20 bases between. DNA for the CDR3: TGTGCCAGCAGTTCTCCTGCAAGGGAGGGGATAGAAAAACTGTTTTTT. This translates into CASSSPAREGIEKLFF.

This clone is a singleton in its sample. The chain has TRBV5-1 and TRBJ1-2; 8 bases fit TRBD1. The CDR3 is 17 amino acids. Losses at the gene ends were 0 bases for V and 6 bases for J; bases not matched to a gene: 13. Germline V gene lookup returns CDR1 SGHRS and CDR2 YFSETQ. The CDR3 here is CASSLAPHRQGLNGYTF. The DNA of the CDR3 is TGCGCCAGCAGCTTGGCACCCCATCGACAGGGGTTGAATGGCTACACCTTC.

The chain employs TRBV12-5 and TRBJ1-1; maybe TRBD1 (5 bases). Germline values: CDR1 LGHNT, CDR2 FRNRAP. Trimming pared 0 bases from V and 10 bases from J, leaving 27 bases between. This CDR3 is built from 18 residues. The CDR3 spells CASGLVLGMGGTIGPAFF. CDR3 in DNA: TGTGCTAGTGGTTTGGTACTAGGTATGGGCGGGACTATAGGACCAGCTTTCTTT.

The chain uses TRBV30 and TRBJ1-3; tentatively, D is TRBD1 (6 bases). The CDR3 loop spans 15 amino acids. CDR1 is GTSNPN, CDR2 SVGIG, per germline (reference sequence). V was pared by 0 bases and J by 1 base, with 10 bases between. In DNA form, the CDR3 reads TGTGCCTGGAGTGTACGAGGGGGGTCTGGAAACACCATATATTTT. Its translation: CAWSVRGGSGNTIYF.

V usage is TRBV4-2 and J usage is TRBJ2-3; TRBD1 matches at 11 bases. From germline, CDR1 is LGHNA and CDR2 YNFKEQ. V was pared by 6 bases and J by 6 bases, with 14 bases of the junction left unmatched. This CDR3 is 17 amino acids long. CDR3 in amino acids: CASSPRTGGLESDTQYF. DNA for the CDR3: TGTGCCAGCAGTCCCAGGACAGGGGGCCTTGAATCGGATACGCAGTATTTT.

The sample holds one count of this clone. The chain links TRBV11-2 to TRBJ1-3, with D perhaps matching TRBD1 (5 bases). The germline V gene has CDR1 SGHAT and CDR2 FQNNGV. The CDR3 is made up of 17 amino acids. The V gene lost 3 bases and the J gene lost 0 bases, with 15 bases spanning the gap. This chain's CDR3 is CASSFGWGGTSGNTIYF. As DNA, the CDR3 is TGTGCCAGCAGCTTTGGGTGGGGCGGAACCTCTGGAAACACCATATATTTT.

The chain recombines TRBV30 with TRBJ2-4; D may be TRBD2 (5 bases). CDR3 length: 15 residues. Germline loops: CDR1 GTSNPN, CDR2 SVGIG (reference sequence). The ends were cut back, 5 bases at V and 2 bases at J, with 16 bases in the middle. The CDR3 here is CAWSPTGVSKNIQYF. CDR3 nucleotide sequence: TGTGCCTGGTCCCCCACCGGGGTTTCCAAAAACATTCAGTACTTC.